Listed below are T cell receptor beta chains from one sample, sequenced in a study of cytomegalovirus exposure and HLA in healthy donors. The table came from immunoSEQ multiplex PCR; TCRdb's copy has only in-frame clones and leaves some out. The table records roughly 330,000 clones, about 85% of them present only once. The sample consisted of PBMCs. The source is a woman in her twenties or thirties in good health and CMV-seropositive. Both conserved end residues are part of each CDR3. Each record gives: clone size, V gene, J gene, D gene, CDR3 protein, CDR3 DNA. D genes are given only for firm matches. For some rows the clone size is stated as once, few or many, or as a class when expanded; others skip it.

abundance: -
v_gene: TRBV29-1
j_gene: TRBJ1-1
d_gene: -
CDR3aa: CSSRPVGHTEAFF
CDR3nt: TGCAGCTCCCGCCCGGTTGGGCACACTGAAGCTTTCTTT

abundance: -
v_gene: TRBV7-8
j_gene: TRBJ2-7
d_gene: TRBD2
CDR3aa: CASSQMGGRALQQYF
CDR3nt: TGTGCCAGCAGCCAAATGGGCGGGAGGGCCCTCCAGCAGTACTTC

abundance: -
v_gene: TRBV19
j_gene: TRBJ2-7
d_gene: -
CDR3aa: CASSASYRGYEQYF
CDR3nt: TGTGCCAGTAGTGCGTCATATAGGGGCTACGAGCAGTACTTC

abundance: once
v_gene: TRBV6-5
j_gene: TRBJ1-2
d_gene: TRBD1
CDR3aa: CASSYSTGGYGYTF
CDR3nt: TGTGCCAGCAGTTACTCGACAGGGGGCTATGGCTACACCTTC

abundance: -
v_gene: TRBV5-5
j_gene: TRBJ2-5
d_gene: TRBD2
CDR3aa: CASSLLSGGYTFEKTQYF
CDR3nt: TGTGCCAGCAGTCTTCTTAGCGGGGGTTACACCTTCGAAAAGACCCAGTACTTC

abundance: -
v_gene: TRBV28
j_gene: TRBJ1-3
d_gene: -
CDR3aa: CASSLYGNTIYF
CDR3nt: TGTGCCAGCAGTTTATATGGAAACACCATATATTTT

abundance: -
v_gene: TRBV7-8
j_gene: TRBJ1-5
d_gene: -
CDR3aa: CASSLGGSQPQHF
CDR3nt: TGTGCCAGCAGCTTAGGGGGTTCACAGCCCCAGCATTTT

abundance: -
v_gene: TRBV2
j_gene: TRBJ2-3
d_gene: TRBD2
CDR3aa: CASSELAGHTDTQYF
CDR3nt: TGTGCCAGCAGTGAGCTAGCGGGCCACACAGATACGCAGTATTTT

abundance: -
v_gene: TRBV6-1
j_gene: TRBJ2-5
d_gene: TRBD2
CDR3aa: CASSEAGAGGQETQYF
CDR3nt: TGTGCCAGCAGTGAAGCGGGAGCGGGGGGGCAAGAGACCCAGTACTTC

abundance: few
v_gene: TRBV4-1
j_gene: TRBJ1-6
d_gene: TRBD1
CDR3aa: CASSLRGTGGSPLHF
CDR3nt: TGCGCCAGCAGCCTCCGCGGGACAGGGGGTTCACCCCTCCACTTT

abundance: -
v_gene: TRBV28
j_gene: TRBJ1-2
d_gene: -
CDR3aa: CAIFRLQAGHYGYTF
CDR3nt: TGTGCCATTTTCCGCCTACAGGCTGGCCACTATGGCTACACCTTC

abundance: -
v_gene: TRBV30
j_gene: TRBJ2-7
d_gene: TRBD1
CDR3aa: CAYQDRDRGLSYEQYF
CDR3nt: TGTGCCTACCAGGATCGGGACAGGGGGCTCTCCTACGAGCAGTACTTC

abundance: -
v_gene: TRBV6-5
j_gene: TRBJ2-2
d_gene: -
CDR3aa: CASTADSANTGELFF
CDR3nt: TGTGCCAGCACCGCAGACAGCGCGAACACCGGGGAGCTGTTTTTT

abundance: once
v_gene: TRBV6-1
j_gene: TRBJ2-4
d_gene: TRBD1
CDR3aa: CASSARTGGKNIQYF
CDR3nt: TGTGCCAGCAGTGCGAGGACAGGGGGCAAAAACATTCAGTACTTC

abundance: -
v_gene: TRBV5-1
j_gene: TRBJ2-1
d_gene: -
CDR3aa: CASSLDASLPFF
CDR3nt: TGCGCCAGCAGCTTGGATGCCTCCTTGCCGTTCTTC

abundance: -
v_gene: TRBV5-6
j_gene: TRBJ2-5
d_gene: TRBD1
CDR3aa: CASSLPYNRGQGETQYF
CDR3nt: TGTGCCAGCAGCTTGCCCTATAACAGGGGGCAAGGGGAGACCCAGTACTTC

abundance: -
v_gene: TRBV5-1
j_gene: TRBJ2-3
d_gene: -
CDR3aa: CASSWGAADTQYF
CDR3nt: TGCGCCAGCAGCTGGGGGGCGGCAGATACGCAGTATTTT

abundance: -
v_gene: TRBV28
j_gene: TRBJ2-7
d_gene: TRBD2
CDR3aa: CASSSAGTSGPAYEQYF
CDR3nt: TGTGCCAGCAGTTCCGCCGGGACTAGCGGGCCAGCCTACGAGCAGTACTTC

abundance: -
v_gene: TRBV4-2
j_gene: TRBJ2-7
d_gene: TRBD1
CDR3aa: CASSHAGTGPYEQYF
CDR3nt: TGTGCCAGCAGCCATGCCGGGACAGGGCCCTACGAGCAGTACTTC

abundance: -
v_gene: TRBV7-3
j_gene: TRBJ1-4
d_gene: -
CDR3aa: CASSRTGRGNEKLFF
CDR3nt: TGTGCCAGCAGTCGAACAGGGAGGGGTAATGAAAAACTGTTTTTT

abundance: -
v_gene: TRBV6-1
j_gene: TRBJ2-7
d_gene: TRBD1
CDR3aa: CASSAGGYGYEQYF
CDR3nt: TGTGCCAGCAGCGCAGGGGGCTACGGCTACGAGCAGTACTTC

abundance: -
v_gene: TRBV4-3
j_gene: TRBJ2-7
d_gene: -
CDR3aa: CASSQERDRYYEQYF
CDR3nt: TGCGCCAGCAGCCAAGAGCGGGACAGATACTACGAGCAGTACTTC

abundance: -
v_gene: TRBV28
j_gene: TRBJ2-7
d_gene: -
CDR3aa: CASSLEYEQYF
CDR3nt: TGTGCCAGCAGCCTGGAATACGAGCAGTACTTC

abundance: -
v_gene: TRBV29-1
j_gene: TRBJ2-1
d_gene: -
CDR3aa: CSVEGGRGNEQFF
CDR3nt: TGCAGCGTTGAGGGGGGGCGAGGGAATGAGCAGTTCTTC

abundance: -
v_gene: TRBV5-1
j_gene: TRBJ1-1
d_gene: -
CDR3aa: CASSIKTPGTEAFF
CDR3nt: TGCGCCAGCAGCATAAAAACACCAGGGACTGAAGCTTTCTTT

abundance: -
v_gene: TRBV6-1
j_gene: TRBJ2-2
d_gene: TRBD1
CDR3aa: CASSAVGTGNTGELFF
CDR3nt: TGTGCCAGCAGTGCCGTCGGGACAGGGAACACCGGGGAGCTGTTTTTT

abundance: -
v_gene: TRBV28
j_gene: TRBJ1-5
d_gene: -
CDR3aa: CASSLIREPKSNQPQHF
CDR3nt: TGTGCCAGCAGTTTGATCAGGGAGCCTAAGAGCAATCAGCCCCAGCATTTT

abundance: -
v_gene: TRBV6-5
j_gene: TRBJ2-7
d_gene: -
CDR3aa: CASSFEREWEQYF
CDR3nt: TGTGCCAGCAGTTTCGAGAGAGAGTGGGAGCAGTACTTC

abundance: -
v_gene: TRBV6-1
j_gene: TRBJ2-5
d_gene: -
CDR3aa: CASSVTFGAHPQYF
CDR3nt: TGTGCCAGCAGTGTCACTTTTGGGGCGCATCCCCAGTACTTC

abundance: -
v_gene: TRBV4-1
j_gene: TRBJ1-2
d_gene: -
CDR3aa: CASSQDGAGYTF
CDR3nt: TGCGCCAGCAGCCAAGATGGAGCTGGCTACACCTTC

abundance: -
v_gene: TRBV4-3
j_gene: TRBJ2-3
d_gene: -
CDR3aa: CASSQDSQTTQYF
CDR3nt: TGCGCCAGCAGCCAAGATTCTCAAACTACGCAGTATTTT

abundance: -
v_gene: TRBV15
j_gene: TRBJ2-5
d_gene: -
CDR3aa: CATSRDKGETQYF
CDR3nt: TGTGCCACCAGCAGAGATAAAGGGGAGACCCAGTACTTC

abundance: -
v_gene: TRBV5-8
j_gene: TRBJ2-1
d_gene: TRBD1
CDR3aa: CASSPGTGIEGQFF
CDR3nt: TGTGCCAGCAGCCCCGGGACAGGGATCGAAGGGCAGTTCTTC

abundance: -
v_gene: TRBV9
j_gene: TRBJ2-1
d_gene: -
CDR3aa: CASSGGIYNEQFF
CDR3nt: TGTGCCAGCAGCGGTGGGATATACAATGAGCAGTTCTTC

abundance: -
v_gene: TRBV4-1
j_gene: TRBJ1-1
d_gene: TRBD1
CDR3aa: CASSQALSRTGVGTEAFF
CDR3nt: TGCGCCAGCAGCCAAGCTTTATCCAGGACAGGGGTGGGCACTGAAGCTTTCTTT

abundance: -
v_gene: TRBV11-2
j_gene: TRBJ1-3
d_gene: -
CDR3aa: CASSLAGRSGNTIYF
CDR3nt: TGTGCCAGCAGCTTAGCGGGCAGGTCCGGAAACACCATATATTTT

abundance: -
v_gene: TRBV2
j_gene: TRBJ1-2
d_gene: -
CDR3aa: CASSDWGHTF
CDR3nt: TGTGCCAGCAGTGACTGGGGTCACACCTTC

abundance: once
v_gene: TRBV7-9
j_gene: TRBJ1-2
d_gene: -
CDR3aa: CASSLAGTESRYTF
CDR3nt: TGTGCCAGCAGCTTAGCTGGAACAGAGTCGAGGTACACCTTC

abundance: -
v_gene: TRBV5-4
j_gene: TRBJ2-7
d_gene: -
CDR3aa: CASSSDYEQYF
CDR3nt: TGTGCCAGCAGCTCCGACTACGAGCAGTACTTC